This record covers a single T cell receptor beta chain. The antigen remains undetermined. This sample was included in a study of OX40 agonist ivuxolimab in advanced cancers. Findings of the study overall: Compared with CD4+, CD8+ T cells on average had more expanded clones.

The table came from immunoSEQ multiplex PCR; TCRdb's copy has only in-frame clones and leaves some out. The sample records some 86,000 clones, 90% being singletons. This CDR3 has 12 residues. Trimming shortened V by 8 bases and J by 5 bases, and 16 bases separated the two germline ends. CDR1 is GTSNPN and CDR2 is SVGIG in the germline V gene (reference sequence). This chain connects TRBV30 to TRBJ2-7; D not resolved. This clonotype originated in an adult with an advanced solid tumor such as melanoma, head and neck, liver or kidney cancer. Sequencing was performed on CD4+ or CD8+ T cells sorted from blood, taken in a trial of the OX40 agonist ivuxolimab. The CDR3 region is CAHIARAHEQYF. The CDR3 nucleotides are TGTGCCCACATCGCACGGGCCCACGAGCAGTACTTC.